A selection of T cell receptor beta chains follows, all from one sample in a study of cytomegalovirus exposure and HLA in healthy donors. Here immunoSEQ multiplex PCR was the method, and the copy in TCRdb shows in-frame clones only, minus some. The data contain 100,000 to 120,000 clones, 79% of them singletons. Sequenced sample: PBMCs. These receptors all stem from a man aged 30-40 years in good health and CMV-seropositive. Each CDR3 is given with its conserved first and last residue. D genes are given only for firm matches. Clone size appears in some rows only: once, few, many, or a class for an expanded clone.

V	length	size	J	D	DNA	CDR3
TRBV14	16	.	TRBJ1-3	.	TGTGCCCGCAGCCAAATACAGGGTTACTCTGGAAACACCATATATTTT	CARSQIQGYSGNTIYF
TRBV19	15	.	TRBJ2-7	TRBD1	TGTGCCACCTCCGCTCCCGGGACAGGGACCTACGAGCAGTACTTC	CATSAPGTGTYEQYF
TRBV28	14	once	TRBJ1-1	.	TGTGCCAGCAGTTGGGGGGGCCAGGGCACTGAAGCTTTCTTT	CASSWGGQGTEAFF
TRBV6-1	13	.	TRBJ1-1	.	TGTGCCAGCAGTGACAAGGGGCGCACTGAAGCTTTCTTT	CASSDKGRTEAFF
TRBV2	16	once	TRBJ1-6	.	TGTGCCAGCAACCCCAGGAGGGACCCCTATAATTCACCCCTCCACTTT	CASNPRRDPYNSPLHF
TRBV7-2	16	.	TRBJ2-3	TRBD2	TGTGCCAGCAGCTCCCCACTAGCGGGGAGCACAGATACGCAGTATTTT	CASSSPLAGSTDTQYF
TRBV19	13	few	TRBJ1-1	.	TGTGCCAGTAGTATTGTAGACAGCACTGAAGCTTTCTTT	CASSIVDSTEAFF
TRBV29-1	11	.	TRBJ2-1	.	TGCAGCGGAAAACAGGGCAATGAGCAGTTCTTC	CSGKQGNEQFF
TRBV19	13	.	TRBJ2-3	.	TGTGCCAGTAGTATAGCTCACTCAGATACGCAGTATTTT	CASSIAHSDTQYF
TRBV14	11	.	TRBJ2-3	.	TGTGCCAGCAGTCCAGCGGATACGCAGTATTTT	CASSPADTQYF